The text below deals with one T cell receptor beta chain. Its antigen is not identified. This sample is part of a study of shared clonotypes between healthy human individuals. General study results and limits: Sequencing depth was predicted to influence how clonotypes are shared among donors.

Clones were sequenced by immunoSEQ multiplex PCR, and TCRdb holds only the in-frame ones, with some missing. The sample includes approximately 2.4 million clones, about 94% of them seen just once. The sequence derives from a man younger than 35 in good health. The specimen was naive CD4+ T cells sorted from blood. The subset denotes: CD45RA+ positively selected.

The DNA of the CDR3 is TGTGCCAGCAGTTACGACCCATGGGGCACAGATACGCAGTATTTT. The encoded protein is CASSYDPWGTDTQYF. V usage is TRBV6-6 and J usage is TRBJ2-3; no definite D call. The germline gives CDR1 MNHNY, CDR2 SVGAGI (reference sequence). Trimming removed 2 bases from V and 1 base from J, with 10 bases in between. CDR3 length equals 15 residues.